This T cell receptor beta chain was profiled in a study of CXCR3-negative and CXCR3-positive naive CD8 T cells. Study-wide results and limits: Naive cells that were CXCR3-negative or CXCR3-positive used TRBV-TRBJ genes alike, while memory cells diverged. The majority of assays used fresh PBMCs, and CXCR3 expression partially decreased after cryopreservation. More hydrophobic TRB CDR3s occurred in CXCR3-positive than in CXCR3-negative naive cells. Both naive subsets showed comparably high diversity, and memory CD8+ cells showed much lower diversity.

TRB cDNA libraries were made by UMI-labeled 5' RACE. After re-calling the 5' RACE reads, TCRdb lists one entry per CDR3 protein, DNA absent. This sample contains over 5,500 distinct CDR3 sequences. This clonotype is medium-sized (0.01 to 0.1%) by frequency. Its antigen is not known. Material: naive CXCR3- CD8+ T cells from blood. Subset here: CD45RO-CCR7+CD27+CD95- naive CD8+ T cells lacking CXCR3 (TNR3-). The TCR comes from a human donor in good health. Some clones in this sample may be carry-over from other donors' samples.

Here the CDR3 reads CASSPHLRDEQFF. The chain joins TRBV14 to TRBJ2-1; TCRdb selects TRBD1, and the lack of DNA leaves this call unchecked. The germline V gene encodes CDR1 SGHDN and CDR2 FVKESK. The CDR3 spans 13 residues. Full variable domain (remainder filled in from reference TRBV14 and TRBJ2-1): EAGVTQFPSHSVIEKGQTVTLRCDPISGHDNLYWYRRVMGKEIKFLLHFVKESKQDESGMPNNRFLAERTGGTYSTLKVQPAELEDSGVYFCASSPHLRDEQFFGPGTRLTVL.